Below, 11 T cell receptor beta chains from the same sample are listed, as sequenced in a study of blood T cell repertoires in COVID-19. Sequenced by immunoSEQ multiplex PCR; TCRdb stores in-frame clones only, minus some. The sample consists of roughly 230,000 clones, nearly 90% of them appearing once. Material: peripheral blood. The receptor set was obtained from a woman in her sixties with COVID-19, enrolled during active disease.

This CDR3 reads CASSQQDRGRGNEQFF. The CDR3 DNA sequence: TGTGCCAGCAGCCAACAAGACAGGGGGCGCGGCAATGAGCAGTTCTTC. This chain joins TRBV3-1 (or the pseudogene TRBV3-2) and TRBJ2-1; the match to TRBD1 covers 10 bases. The J segment lost 6 bases and the V segment lost 2 bases, leaving 7 bases of the junction unmatched. This CDR3 spans 16 amino acids. CDR1 LGHDT and CDR2 YNNKEL come from the germline V gene (reference sequence).

The rearrangement links TRBV15 to TRBJ1-1; TRBD1 matches at 9 bases. The junction had 12 bases not matched to a gene; V was cut back by 3 bases and J by 4 bases. The CDR3 is 17 amino acids. The V gene's germline CDR1 is LNHNV and CDR2 YYDKDF (reference sequence). The CDR3 loop is CATSRGTGRLAATEAFF. CDR3 bases: TGTGCCACCAGCAGGGGGACAGGGAGGTTGGCTGCCACTGAAGCTTTCTTT.

CDR3 coding DNA: TGTGCCAGCAGCTTAGGACCCGCAGGGCGCACAGATACGCAGTATTTT. Protein product: CASSLGPAGRTDTQYF. This sequence joins TRBV7-6 and TRBJ2-3; tentative D call: TRBD1 (5 bases). From germline, CDR1 is SGHVS and CDR2 FNYEAQ. The CDR3 is 16 residues long. With 1 base removed from V and 1 base from J, the gap between germline ends came to 12 bases.

The chain employs TRBV9 and TRBJ2-1, with TRBD2 identical over 13 bases. The ends lost 3 bases at V and 4 bases at J; junction bases unmatched: 1. CDR3 size: 15 residues. In germline, CDR1 is SGDLS, CDR2 YYNGEE. The CDR3 protein is CASSGGLAGYNEQFF. CDR3 nucleotide sequence: TGTGCCAGCAGCGGGGGACTAGCGGGGTACAATGAGCAGTTCTTC.

This chain links TRBV7-2 with TRBJ2-7; 8 bases match TRBD2. V lost 3 bases and J lost 4; bases outside the gene matches: 11. From germline, CDR1 is SGHTA and CDR2 FQGNSA. The CDR3 has 16 amino acids. The chain's CDR3 is CASSFQPGGPGYEQYF. CDR3 DNA sequence: TGTGCCAGCAGCTTCCAGCCGGGGGGGCCTGGATACGAGCAGTACTTC.

The V gene is TRBV16, the J gene TRBJ2-2; tentatively, D is TRBD1 (5 bases). CDR1 KGHSY and CDR2 FQNENV come from the germline V gene. CDR3 length: 15 amino acids. V was cut by 4 bases and J by 4 bases, with 13 bases left in between. The CDR3 sequence is CASSRPRGSTGELFF. CDR3 sequence (DNA): TGTGCCAGCAGCCGACCTAGGGGTTCCACCGGGGAGCTGTTTTTT.

The chain combines TRBV4-3 with TRBJ1-3; TRBD1 is a possible D gene (5 bases). In germline, CDR1 is LGHNA, CDR2 YSLEER. The V end lost 0 bases, the J end lost 0 bases, and 12 bases lay between the germline ends. This CDR3 comprises 17 residues. The CDR3 loop is CASSQDLYRTSGNTIYF. CDR3 coding DNA: TGCGCCAGCAGCCAAGATCTTTACAGGACCTCTGGAAACACCATATATTTT.

The chain combines TRBV7-2 with TRBJ1-1; D may be TRBD1 (6 bases). The CDR3 extends over 15 amino acids. Trimming stripped 5 bases from V and 0 bases from J, with 13 bases between. CDR1 is SGHTA and CDR2 is FQGNSA in the germline V gene. CDR3 bases: TGTGCCAGCAGCAAACAGGGTGTGATGAACACTGAAGCTTTCTTT. Translated: CASSKQGVMNTEAFF. The full variable domain, in which reference TRBV7-2 and TRBJ1-1 provide the parts outside the CDR3, is GAGVSQSPSNKVTEKGKDVELRCDPISGHTALYWYRQSLGQGLEFLIYFQGNSAPDKSGLPSDRFSAERTGGSVSTLTIQRTQQEDSAVYLCASSKQGVMNTEAFFGQGTRLTVV.

On this clone: Other DNA sequences in the same sample also yield this CDR3. The CDR3 is CASSQGQGYGYTF. The CDR3, as DNA: TGCGCCAGCAGCCAGGGACAGGGGTATGGCTACACCTTC. The gene calls are TRBV4-1 and TRBJ1-2; 10 bases agree with TRBD1. Per germline, CDR1 MGHRA and CDR2 YSYEKL. CDR3 length: 13 amino acids. Trimming took 3 bases from V and 5 from J; bases not matched to a gene: 0.

The V and J genes are TRBV10-3 and TRBJ2-1; 8 bases are a match to TRBD2. J lost 5 bases, V lost 4 bases, and 13 bases had no gene match. This CDR3 has 17 residues. CDR1 ENHRY and CDR2 SYGVKD come from the germline V gene. The DNA of the CDR3 is TGTGCCATCAGTGCGGGGGGGCCCTACCCCCTTAACAATGAGCAGTTCTTC. Translated, it gives CAISAGGPYPLNNEQFF.

The J gene is TRBJ1-2, the V gene TRBV5-1; 8 nucleotides match TRBD1. Germline CDR1 reads SGHRS; CDR2 reads YFSETQ. CDR3 length equals 12 residues. V lost 5 bases and J lost 6; bases outside the gene matches: 3. In DNA form, the CDR3 reads TGCGCCAGCAGACAGGGGGAAAATGGCTACACCTTC. As protein: CASRQGENGYTF.